This TCR beta chain was profiled in a study of T cells in Graves' hyperthyroidism and ophthalmopathy. This clonotype was counted at least ten times. No antigen is known for it. Orbital computed tomography, thyroid ultrasound, serum thyroxine and TRAb, and clinical symptoms together informed the diagnoses. RNA transcripts provided the source from which TCR beta CDR3 regions were amplified. TCR CDR3 regions were first amplified by RT-PCR with HTBI primers. Using its own MiXCR run on the multiplex PCR reads, TCRdb lists one record per CDR3 protein. The profile covers 330,000 or so distinct CDR3 sequences, with roughly 20% appearing a single time and 35% to 45% taken by the ten largest. Overall study findings and caveats: In the blood, most expanded thyroid clonotypes above 0.001 appeared as well. A model using 13 V-J features told ophthalmopathy apart from stable hyperthyroidism.

Trimming took 2 bases from V and 11 from J, leaving 15 bases between them. This CDR3 is 13 amino acids long. What was sequenced was blood. The chain recombines TRBV12-3 or TRBV12-4 with TRBJ1-1; the D is unclear. The TCR originated in a man aged 50 to 60 with Graves' ophthalmopathy. CDR3 coding DNA: TGTGCCAGCAGTTTATCTGAGCCTCCGAGGGCTTTCTTT. Amino acids: CASSLSEPPRAFF.